This TCR beta chain was captured by sequencing in a study of cytomegalovirus exposure and HLA in healthy donors. Study conclusions and caveats: At a 0.05 false discovery rate, a later analysis found roughly 17,000 TCR beta sequences to be associated with HLA alleles. Earlier findings revealed that most TCR beta V segments proved productive either about 87% or about 30% of the time. Presence/absence analyses supposed approximately even sequencing depth among donors. A later analysis showed TCR association rates differing by HLA locus, peaking at DRB1 and lowest at HLA-C.

Primers for the PCR totalled 60 Vbeta and 13 Jbeta. Assay used: immunoSEQ multiplex PCR; TCRdb lists only in-frame clones, some missing. The sample comprises roughly 140,000 clones, roughly 80% of which are singletons, and about 7.1% rests with the top ten. The CDR3 is 14 amino acids. Germline V CDR1 and CDR2: WNHNN, SYGVQD (reference sequence). V lost 3 bases and J lost 2, with 11 bases in between. To note about this clone: Its antigen is as yet unknown.

The receptor was derived from a woman aged 45-65 years in good health and CMV-seropositive. The J gene is TRBJ2-7, the V gene TRBV10-1, with D perhaps matching TRBD2 (7 bases). The source material was PBMCs. The CDR3 region is CASSDGGPPYEQYF. The CDR3 DNA follows: TGCGCCAGCAGTGACGGGGGGCCCCCCTACGAGCAGTACTTC.